The sequence of this T cell receptor (beta chain) was determined in a study of T cell responses to AZD1222 COVID-19 vaccine. Study-level background: Second-dose timings of about 4 or about 12 weeks were pooled.

This table comes from immunoSEQ multiplex PCR, and its TCRdb copy is limited to in-frame clones, with some not included. The data hold around 190,000 clones, with about 92% observed a single time. The CDR3 extends over 15 amino acids. The V segment lost 5 bases and the J segment 1 base; nucleotides outside the gene matches: 4. Germline CDR1 reads LNHDA; CDR2 reads SQIVND (reference sequence). The chain links TRBV19 to TRBJ1-5; 8 bases agree with TRBD1. Sequenced here: peripheral blood, sampled on day 0 of AZD1222 vaccination. The TCR was taken from an adult in good health. The CDR3 DNA reads as TGTGCCAGTAGTCTTCGACAGGGGAGCAATCAGCCCCAGCATTTT. Translation gives CASSLRQGSNQPQHF.